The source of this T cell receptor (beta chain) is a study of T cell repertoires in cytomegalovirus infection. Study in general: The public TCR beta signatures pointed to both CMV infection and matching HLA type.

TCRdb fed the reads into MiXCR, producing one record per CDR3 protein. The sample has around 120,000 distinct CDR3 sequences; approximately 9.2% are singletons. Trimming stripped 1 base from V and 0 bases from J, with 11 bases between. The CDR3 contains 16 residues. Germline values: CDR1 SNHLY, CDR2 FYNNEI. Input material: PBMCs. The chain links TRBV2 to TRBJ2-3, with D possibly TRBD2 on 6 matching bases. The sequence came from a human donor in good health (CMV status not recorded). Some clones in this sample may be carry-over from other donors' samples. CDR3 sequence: CASSEEGLLSTDTQYF. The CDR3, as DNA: TGTGCCAGCAGTGAAGAGGGACTTCTGAGCACAGATACGCAGTATTTT.